The 20 T cell receptor beta chains in this list originate from one sample, sequenced in a study of early T cells in non-severe SARS-CoV-2 infection. MiXCR, run by TCRdb on the 5' RACE reads, gives a single entry per CDR3 protein. The sample comprises over 85,000 distinct CDR3 sequences, 10% to 15% of which are singletons, and less than 4.5% rests with the top ten. Specimen: whole blood, collected at baseline. Source of these receptors: an adult who was a healthcare worker with PCR-confirmed SARS-CoV-2 infection or an uninfected control (not recorded which).

The V gene is TRBV5-4, the J gene TRBJ1-2; TRBD1 agrees at 9 bases. The V gene's germline CDR1 is SGHNT and CDR2 YYREEE (reference sequence). The J segment lost 2 bases and the V segment lost 4 bases, leaving 3 bases of the junction unmatched. The CDR3 has 14 amino acids. CDR3 region: CASSTGTGNYGYTF. In nucleotides, the CDR3 is TGTGCCAGCAGCACCGGGACAGGGAACTATGGCTACACCTTC.

This clonotype was picked up a small number of times. V is TRBV7-9 and J is TRBJ1-4, with 7 bases fitting TRBD1. Trimming took 0 bases from V and 7 from J; bases not matched to a gene: 8. Germline assignment: CDR1 SEHNR and CDR2 FQNEAQ (reference sequence). The CDR3 is 16 amino acids. The CDR3 DNA reads TGTGCCAGCAGCTTAGCGTCAGGGGGGGTCGGTGAAAAACTGTTTTTT. Translating it yields CASSLASGGVGEKLFF.

This clonotype was observed a few times. This chain connects TRBV15 to TRBJ1-2; TRBD1 aligns across 7 bases. Trimming at V came to 5 bases and at J to 7 bases, leaving 4 bases not matched to a gene. Germline V gives CDR1 LNHNV, CDR2 YYDKDF (reference sequence). The CDR3 contains 12 residues. CDR3 in DNA: TGTGCCACCAGCGACAGGGCAGCTGGCTACACCTTC. Amino acid sequence: CATSDRAAGYTF. The entire variable domain, with the rest obtained from reference TRBV15 and TRBJ1-2, is as follows: DAMVIQNPRYQVTQFGKPVTLSCSQTLNHNVMYWYQQKSSQAPKLLFHYYDKDFNNEADTPDNFQSRRPNTSFCFLDIRSPGLGDTAMYLCATSDRAAGYTFGSGTRLTVV.

This clonotype was detected a few times. V and J are TRBV29-1 and TRBJ2-7, with a possible D match to TRBD1 (5 bases). The CDR3 consists of 12 residues. Between the trimmed V and J ends, which lost 5 bases and 5 bases, there was a span of 13 bases. The V gene's germline CDR1 is SQVTM and CDR2 ANQGSEA. This chain's CDR3 is CSVSTGYHEQYF. The CDR3 DNA sequence: TGCAGCGTTAGTACAGGATACCACGAGCAGTACTTC.

The chain combines TRBV5-1 with TRBJ2-3; D not resolved. Germline lookup yields CDR1 SGHRS and CDR2 YFSETQ. The CDR3 runs 14 residues. The V and J ends lost 1 base and 2 bases respectively, with 8 bases between them. The CDR3 region is CASSLLRHTDTQYF. DNA for the CDR3: TGCGCCAGCAGCTTGCTCCGGCACACAGATACGCAGTATTTT.

The chain carries TRBV20-1 and TRBJ2-2; tentative D call: TRBD2 (5 bases). Trimming stripped 0 bases from V and 3 bases from J, with 14 bases between. Per germline, CDR1 DFQATT and CDR2 SNEGSKA (reference sequence). This CDR3 has 16 amino acids. CDR3: CSARDRASRDTGELFF. CDR3 DNA: TGCAGTGCTAGAGATCGGGCTAGCCGAGACACCGGGGAGCTGTTTTTT.

This chain connects TRBV7-9 to TRBJ2-3; a possible D gene is TRBD2 (5 bases). Germline CDR1 reads SEHNR; CDR2 reads FQNEAQ (reference sequence). The CDR3 sequence is 17 residues long. Trimming stripped 4 bases from V and 0 bases from J, with 17 bases between. CDR3 DNA: TGTGCCAGCAGCTCGCCACCCCCGGGAAAAAGCACAGATACGCAGTATTTT. Translating it yields CASSSPPPGKSTDTQYF.

This clonotype occurred a few times. In DNA, the CDR3 is TGTGCCACCAGTGATTCCTCAACGGGGACTAGTGGCTATGAGCAGTTCTTC. It codes for CATSDSSTGTSGYEQFF. The rearrangement links TRBV24-1 to TRBJ2-1, with 8 nucleotides matching TRBD2. The CDR3 has 17 residues. The trim removed 2 bases at V and 8 bases at J, leaving 13 bases unmatched. Per germline, CDR1 KGHDR and CDR2 SFDVKD.

The genes are TRBV4-1 and TRBJ1-2; D unresolved. Trimming took 4 bases from V and 2 from J, leaving 11 bases between them. The V gene's germline CDR1 is MGHRA and CDR2 YSYEKL. The CDR3 spans 14 residues. The CDR3 DNA sequence: TGCGCCAGCAGCCCCCGACTGCTGAACTATGGCTACACCTTC. Residues: CASSPRLLNYGYTF.

The chain recombines TRBV27 with TRBJ1-1, with D possibly matching TRBD1 (6 bases). V dropped 1 base and J dropped 1 base, with 10 bases sitting between them. Germline values: CDR1 MNHEY, CDR2 SMNVEV (reference sequence). This CDR3 has 15 amino acids. The CDR3 nucleotides are TGTGCCAGCAGTTTATTCGGGGGCCCGAACACTGAAGCTTTCTTT. It codes for CASSLFGGPNTEAFF.

V usage is TRBV7-9 and J usage is TRBJ2-3; 14 bases map to TRBD2. The V and J ends lost 5 bases and 3 bases, in that order; junction bases with no gene match: 13. This CDR3 spans 19 amino acids. The germline V gene has CDR1 SEHNR and CDR2 FQNEAQ (reference sequence). The CDR3 DNA follows: TGTGCCAGCAGCCCCCCGGCCCGACTAGCGGGAGGGCCTACAGATACGCAGTATTTT. It encodes CASSPPARLAGGPTDTQYF. Full variable domain (rest looked up from reference TRBV7-9 and TRBJ2-3): DTGVSQNPRHKITKRGQNVTFRCDPISEHNRLYWYRQTLGQGPEFLTYFQNEAQLEKSRLLSDRFSAERPKGSFSTLEIQRTEQGDSAMYLCASSPPARLAGGPTDTQYFGPGTRLTVL.

V usage is TRBV12-3 or TRBV12-4 and J usage is TRBJ1-5, with no clear D. V was clipped by 3 bases and J by 5 bases, with 8 bases between them. The length of the CDR3 is 13 residues. CDR3 bases: TGTGCCAGCAGTTTGGGCCGATATCAGCCCCAGCATTTT. Encoded protein: CASSLGRYQPQHF.

This clonotype was found many times. The V call is TRBV6-6, the J call TRBJ2-3, with 9 bases aligning to TRBD2. CDR1 MNHNY and CDR2 SVGAGI come from the germline V gene (reference sequence). Trimming at V came to 6 bases and at J to 0 bases, leaving 4 bases not matched to a gene. This CDR3 comprises 15 residues. The CDR3 loop reads CASRGTSPSTDTQYF. The CDR3 DNA is TGTGCCAGCAGGGGGACTAGCCCAAGCACAGATACGCAGTATTTT.

This clonotype has just a few counts. This chain connects TRBV29-1 to TRBJ2-2; 7 bases are a match to TRBD1. CDR1 and CDR2 from the germline V gene are SQVTM and ANQGSEA. The CDR3 length is 14 residues. Trimming at V came to 5 bases and at J to 3 bases, leaving 6 bases not matched to a gene. The chain's CDR3 is CSVLGQGDTGELFF. CDR3 bases: TGCAGCGTTCTCGGTCAGGGGGACACCGGGGAGCTGTTTTTT.

The genes are TRBV29-1 and TRBJ1-4; 8 bases line up with TRBD1. This CDR3 comprises 14 residues. From germline, CDR1 is SQVTM and CDR2 ANQGSEA. Unmatched junction bases numbered 10, after V lost 6 bases and J lost 7 bases. The CDR3 nucleotides read TGCAGCGTCTACGGGGGGACAGGAGGTGAAAAACTGTTTTTT. This encodes CSVYGGTGGEKLFF.

This clonotype showed up just a few times. This chain connects TRBV24-1 to TRBJ2-5, with 9 bases lining up with TRBD1. The CDR3 runs to 15 residues. Trimming at V came to 4 bases and at J to 5 bases, leaving 7 bases not matched to a gene. Germline CDR1 is KGHDR and CDR2 is SFDVKD. CDR3 sequence (DNA): TGTGCCACCAGTGACCCGGGACAGGGTTTGGAGACCCAGTACTTC. Its translation: CATSDPGQGLETQYF.

The chain combines TRBV6-5 with TRBJ2-2; 7 bases agree with TRBD2. The CDR3 length is 15 residues. The germline CDR1 and CDR2 sequences are MNHEY and SVGAGI. Trimming at V came to 7 bases and at J to 1 base, leaving 6 bases not matched to a gene. The CDR3 sequence is CASTPGLLNTGELFF. The DNA of the CDR3 is TGTGCCAGCACCCCGGGACTACTGAACACCGGGGAGCTGTTTTTT.

The chain joins TRBV5-1 to TRBJ2-4; TRBD2 aligns across 12 bases. The V gene's germline CDR1 is SGHRS and CDR2 YFSETQ. The ends lost 2 bases at V and 1 base at J; junction bases unmatched: 10. The CDR3 sequence is 19 residues long. The CDR3: CASSFRLAGAPGAKNIQYF. Here the CDR3 DNA reads TGCGCCAGCAGCTTTAGACTAGCGGGGGCCCCGGGGGCCAAAAACATTCAGTACTTC.

The chain joins TRBV29-1 to TRBJ2-1; 9 bases align to TRBD1. V lost 6 bases to trimming and J lost 4 bases; unmatched junction nucleotides: 10. CDR1 is SQVTM and CDR2 is ANQGSEA in the germline V gene. The CDR3 spans 15 residues. DNA for the CDR3: TGCAGCGTCAAGGGGGACAGGGAAAAATACAATGAGCAGTTCTTC. Encoded protein: CSVKGDREKYNEQFF.

The chain uses TRBV6-2 or TRBV6-3 and TRBJ2-1, with D tentatively TRBD2 (7 bases). Germline V gives CDR1 MNHEY, CDR2 SVGEGT. There are 11 residues in the CDR3. In nucleotides, the CDR3 is TGTGCGGGGGGGCAGTGGAATGAGCAGTTCTTC. This translates into CAGGQWNEQFF.